The entry that follows covers one T cell receptor beta chain sequence. Some clones are missing from TCRdb's copy, which holds only in-frame ones; the method was immunoSEQ multiplex PCR. The sample lists 65,000 to 75,000 clones, about 90% occurring once. The sample originates from a study of technical replicates of blood from a few donors. The CDR3 sequence is 15 residues long. V lost 5 bases to trimming and J lost 4 bases; unmatched junction nucleotides: 4. CDR1 SGHAT and CDR2 FQNNGV come from the germline V gene. This chain joins TRBV11-2 and TRBJ2-1; 11 bases are shared with TRBD2. The TCR comes from a human donor in good health. Some clones in this sample may be carry-over from other donors' samples. Sequenced sample: PBMCs. The CDR3, as DNA: TGTGCCAGCAGCAGGGGACTAGCGGAATACAATGAGCAGTTCTTC. Translation: CASSRGLAEYNEQFF.